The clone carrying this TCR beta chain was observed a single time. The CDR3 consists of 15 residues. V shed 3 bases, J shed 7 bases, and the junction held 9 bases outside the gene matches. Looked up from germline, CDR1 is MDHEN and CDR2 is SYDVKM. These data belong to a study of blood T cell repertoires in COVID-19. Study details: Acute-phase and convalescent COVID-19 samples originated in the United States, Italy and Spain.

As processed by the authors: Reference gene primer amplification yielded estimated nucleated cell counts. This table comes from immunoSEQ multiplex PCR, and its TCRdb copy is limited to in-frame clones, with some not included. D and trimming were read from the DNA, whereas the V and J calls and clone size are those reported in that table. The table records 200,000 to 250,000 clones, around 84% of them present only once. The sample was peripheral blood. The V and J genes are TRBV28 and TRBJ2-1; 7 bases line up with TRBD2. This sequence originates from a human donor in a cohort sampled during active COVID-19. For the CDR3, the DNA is TGTGCCAGCAGTTTTCCGGGACTCGGGAGGAATGAGCAGTTCTTC. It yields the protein CASSFPGLGRNEQFF.